This record concerns one T cell receptor beta chain sequence. The sample is drawn from a study of CD8 T cells in ankylosing spondylitis. The CDR3 spans 15 residues. V dropped 6 bases and J dropped 6 bases, with 19 bases sitting between them. One entry per CDR3 protein, called by TCRdb with MiXCR from the 5' RACE reads. Among 200,000 to 250,000 distinct CDR3 sequences listed, roughly 32% were seen once. What was sequenced was blood, either unsorted or a sorted T cell fraction (not recorded which). This clonotype originated in a male donor with ankylosing spondylitis or in good health (not recorded which). This chain connects TRBV12-3 or TRBV12-4 to TRBJ2-3, with no clear D. In DNA form, the CDR3 reads TGTGCCAGCAGCCGGCTGTCCCACTCCGGGGATACGCAGTATTTT. It yields the protein CASSRLSHSGDTQYF.